The rows below give T cell receptor beta chains drawn from one sample of a study of CD8+CD57+ T cells in acquired aplastic anemia. MiXCR, run by TCRdb on the reads, gives a single entry per CDR3 protein. The table has around 430,000 distinct CDR3 sequences, about a third seen once. Input material: sorted CD4+, CD8+, or CD8+CD57+ T cells (not recorded which) from PBMCs. The receptors here all came from a human donor with aplastic anemia. The CDR3 runs from the conserved cysteine through the conserved F or W. A D gene is named only where the DNA matches it firmly. Some rows have no size entry. The others give once, few or many, or a class for an expanded clone.

cdr3_nt,cdr3_aa,j_call,clone_size,d_call,v_call
TGTGGGCGCAGCAAGGGACTAGCGGAAAAACTGTTTTTT,CGRSKGLAEKLFF,TRBJ1-4,NA,NA,TRBV10-3
TGCAGCGCGGACAGGGGGCGCCGGTGGGAGCAGTACTTC,CSADRGRRWEQYF,TRBJ2-7,NA,TRBD1,TRBV29-1
TGTGCCAGCAGCTTAGCAGAACGGGAGCAGTTCTTC,CASSLAEREQFF,TRBJ2-1,few,NA,TRBV11-2
TGTGCCAGCAGTTTTAGAGGAGGCGACAGCGCTTTCTTT,CASSFRGGDSAFF,TRBJ1-1,few,NA,TRBV12-3/TRBV12-4
TGCGCCAGCAGCCAGGACAGTAGAGACCCTAACTATGGCTACACCTTC,CASSQDSRDPNYGYTF,TRBJ1-2,few,NA,TRBV5-1
TGCAGTGCTATCCGGGAATCCTTGTACAATGAGCAGTTCTTC,CSAIRESLYNEQFF,TRBJ2-1,NA,NA,TRBV20-1
TGTGCCAGCAGTGAAACGCGGGGCAATCAGCCCCAGCATTTT,CASSETRGNQPQHF,TRBJ1-5,many,NA,TRBV2
TGTGCCAGCAGGGTAGCGGGATTGCTAGAGACCCAGTACTTC,CASRVAGLLETQYF,TRBJ2-5,NA,TRBD2,TRBV6-1
TGTGCCAGCTCCTCTGGGGTGGGGACTTATGGCTACACCTTC,CASSSGVGTYGYTF,TRBJ1-2,NA,NA,TRBV6-1
TGTGCCAGCGGGATCATTACTGAAGCTTTCTTT,CASGIITEAFF,TRBJ1-1,NA,NA,TRBV6-1
TGCAGTGCTAGTCAGGGGGAGCAGTACTTC,CSASQGEQYF,TRBJ2-7,many,NA,TRBV20-1
TGCGCCAGCAGTGAGTCGGCTGTCACAGATACGCAGTATTTT,CASSESAVTDTQYF,TRBJ2-3,many,NA,TRBV10-2